One TCR beta chain is described in this entry. At one of its ends the junction is not consistent with the germline gene, which may arise from a read error. TCRbeta libraries were built with three rounds of nested PCR, modified from ARM-PCR. TCRdb recomputed calls from the multiplex PCR reads with MiXCR, one row per CDR3 protein. The sample contains 65,000 to 95,000 distinct CDR3 sequences, approximately 79% of which appear only once. The CDR3 has 15 residues. Germline V gene lookup returns CDR1 MNHNS and CDR2 SASEGT. The entry originates in a study of tumor and adjacent non-tumor tissue in lung cancer. The template was RNA from unsorted bulk tissue.

This clonotype was sampled from a woman aged 45-60 years with non-small cell lung cancer. The material sequenced was lung tumor tissue. V is TRBV6-1 and J is TRBJ1-1; perhaps TRBD1 as D (5 bases). The CDR3 protein is CASSEGTTAHTEAFF. Written as DNA, the CDR3 is TGTGCCAGCAGTGAAGGGACAACCGCCCACACTGAAGCATTCTTT.